The TCR beta chain described here comes from a study of CD8+CD57+ T cells in acquired aplastic anemia. Researchers used genomic DNA as the template to profile TCR beta VDJ and CDR3. TCRdb analysed the reads with MiXCR anew, one entry per CDR3 protein. The sample contains around 170,000 distinct CDR3 sequences, 40% to 50% of which appear only once. Patients selected for sequencing had displayed CD8+CD57+ cell expansion by flow cytometry. The receptor comes from a human donor with aplastic anemia. The sequenced sample was sorted CD4+, CD8+, or CD8+CD57+ T cells (not recorded which) from PBMCs.

CDR3: CASSAAHWSGGEGYTF. The CDR3 DNA reads as TGCGCCAGCAGCGCCGCCCACTGGAGTGGAGGGGAGGGCTACACCTTC. The V call is TRBV4-3, the J call TRBJ1-2; a weak D match, TRBD1 (5 bases). The CDR3 contains 16 residues. Germline lookup yields CDR1 LGHNA and CDR2 YSLEER. Trimming took 5 bases from V and 8 from J, leaving 24 bases between them.